This TCR beta chain is from a study of spatial heterogeneity in lung cancer. The study, taken as a whole, reports: The appearance of ubiquitous expanded tumor TCRs in blood was greater at resection than follow-up.

The presence of a unique molecular identifier marked each TCR cDNA molecule. In TCRdb, the 5' RACE reads were re-called with MiXCR into one record per CDR3 protein. The sample gives some 47,000 distinct CDR3 sequences, roughly 7.6% of which show up once; about an eighth is in the top ten. Time point: sample taken at primary tumor resection. Whole RNA, which was extracted from tumor, nontumor lung tissue or frozen PBMC, was sequenced without any cell sorting. The donor group consisted of roughly 76 patients who had untreated, early-stage non-small cell lung cancer. CDR3 length: 16 residues. The germline V gene has CDR1 DFQATT and CDR2 SNEGSKA (reference sequence). The J segment lost 0 bases and the V segment lost 3 bases, leaving 10 bases of the junction unmatched. As to this clonotype: The antigen remains unidentified.

The input for sequencing was PBMCs, taken at surgery. The clonotype originates from a female donor with early-stage non-small cell lung cancer. J is TRBJ2-7 and V is TRBV20-1, with TRBD2 identical over 8 bases. CDR3: CSARENSGASSYEQYF. CDR3 nucleotides: TGCAGTGCTAGGGAAAATAGCGGGGCATCCTCCTACGAGCAGTACTTC.